These T cell receptor beta chains were read from a single sample in a study of T cells in Graves' hyperthyroidism and ophthalmopathy. MiXCR, run by TCRdb on the multiplex PCR reads, gives a single entry per CDR3 protein. The repertoire holds about 410,000 distinct CDR3 sequences, with about 15% as singletons. The sample taken for sequencing was blood. The origin of the receptors is a man aged 18-30 years with Graves' ophthalmopathy. CDR3s include the opening cysteine and the closing phenylalanine or tryptophan. The order of the fields is J gene, D gene, clone size, V gene, CDR3 protein, CDR3 DNA. D genes are given only for firm matches. Clone size is shown for a subset of rows, as once, few, many or a class of expanded clone.

TRBJ2-3,-,many,TRBV12-3/TRBV12-4,CASSWALESTDTQYF,TGTGCCAGCAGTTGGGCACTAGAGTCCACAGATACGCAGTATTTT
TRBJ1-2,-,few,TRBV19,CASTPLGSEGGYTF,TGTGCCAGTACCCCCCTGGGCTCAGAGGGTGGCTACACCTTC
TRBJ2-1,-,-,TRBV6-1,CASSHLDGSKVGSYNEQFF,TGTGCCAGCAGTCATCTAGACGGGAGTAAGGTTGGCTCCTACAATGAGCAGTTCTTC
TRBJ2-7,-,many,TRBV7-9,CASSFSGDRSYEQYF,TGTGCCAGCAGCTTTTCGGGGGACCGATCCTACGAGCAGTACTTC
TRBJ1-2,TRBD1,many,TRBV29-1,CSVKGQGSRGYTF,TGCAGCGTTAAAGGACAGGGTTCTAGGGGCTACACCTTC
TRBJ2-7,TRBD1,many,TRBV6-6,CASSYAGTGIYEQYF,TGTGCCAGCAGTTACGCCGGGACAGGAATCTACGAGCAGTACTTC
TRBJ1-4,-,-,TRBV19,CASTSYGAAATNEKLVF,TGTGCCAGTACTTCATACGGAGCCGCTGCAACTAATGAAAAACTGGTTTTT
TRBJ2-2,TRBD2,few,TRBV11-3,CASSLVAGVTGELFF,TGTGCCAGCAGCTTAGTGGCGGGGGTCACCGGGGAGCTGTTTTTT
TRBJ2-1,-,-,TRBV9,CASSAEGSGTNEQFF,TGTGCCAGCAGCGCCGAAGGTTCAGGCACGAATGAGCAGTTCTTC
TRBJ1-1,-,many,TRBV15,CATSRLANTEAFF,TGTGCCACCAGCAGACTAGCGAACACTGAAGCTTTCTTT
TRBJ1-1,TRBD1,many,TRBV4-1,CASSQGTGRNEAFF,TGCGCCAGCAGCCAAGGGACAGGGCGGAATGAAGCTTTCTTT
TRBJ1-2,-,-,TRBV18,CASSPRLEGYGYTF,TGTGCCAGCTCACCTCGGTTGGAGGGCTATGGCTACACCTTC
TRBJ2-7,-,many,TRBV5-1,CASSWAGTYEQYF,TGCGCCAGCAGCTGGGCGGGGACCTACGAGCAGTACTTC
TRBJ1-5,-,many,TRBV6-1,CASSADISNQPQHF,TGTGCCAGCAGTGCCGACATTAGCAATCAGCCCCAGCATTTT
TRBJ2-1,-,-,TRBV29-1,CSGAVYNEQFF,TGCAGCGGGGCAGTGTACAATGAGCAGTTCTTC
TRBJ2-3,-,many,TRBV6-1,CASSYTGRSTDTQYF,TGTGCCAGCAGTTATACCGGCCGGAGCACAGATACGCAGTATTTT
TRBJ1-2,-,many,TRBV11-2,CASSLGGGWDGYTF,TGTGCCAGCAGCTTGGGAGGGGGTTGGGATGGCTACACCTTC
TRBJ2-3,-,-,TRBV11-2,CASSPLGGASTDTQYF,TGCGCCAGCAGCCCCCTGGGGGGGGCAAGCACAGATACGCAGTATTTT
TRBJ2-6,TRBD1,few,TRBV28,CASSRTGQSSGANVLTF,TGTGCCAGCAGTCGGACAGGGCAAAGCTCTGGGGCCAACGTCCTGACTTTC
TRBJ2-3,-,-,TRBV4-1,CASSQDLAGETDTQYF,TGCGCCAGCAGCCAAGATCTGGCAGGGGAAACAGATACGCAGTATTTT
TRBJ2-5,-,-,TRBV6-4,CASSDSSRNRRETQYF,TGTGCCAGCAGTGACTCGAGTCGGAACAGACGAGAGACCCAGTACTTC
TRBJ1-6,TRBD1,-,TRBV10-1,CASRRTGGSPLHF,TGCGCCAGCAGGCGGACAGGCGGTTCACCCCTCCACTTT
TRBJ2-7,-,many,TRBV7-9,CASSWRTAVDEQYF,TGTGCCAGCAGCTGGAGGACCGCCGTGGACGAGCAGTACTTC
TRBJ2-5,TRBD2,many,TRBV12-3/TRBV12-4,CASSSTPGLAGGPQETQYF,TGTGCCAGCAGTTCGACTCCGGGACTAGCGGGGGGGCCCCAAGAGACCCAGTACTTC
TRBJ1-5,TRBD1,few,TRBV6-4,CASSEGQGFGQPQHF,TGTGCCAGCAGTGAGGGACAGGGATTCGGTCAGCCCCAGCATTTT
TRBJ2-1,TRBD1,many,TRBV2,CASTYGQGSYNEQFF,TGTGCCAGCACTTACGGACAGGGATCCTACAATGAGCAGTTCTTC
TRBJ2-3,-,many,TRBV3-1,CASSIRSRADTQYF,TGTGCCAGCAGCATCCGTTCCCGAGCTGATACGCAGTATTTT
TRBJ2-2,TRBD2,-,TRBV6-6,CASSYSGAGGGRTGELFF,TGTGCCAGCAGTTACTCCGGAGCGGGGGGGGGGAGGACCGGGGAGCTGTTTTTT
TRBJ2-1,-,many,TRBV7-9,CASNGGREAFEQFF,TGTGCCAGCAACGGGGGCAGGGAGGCGTTTGAGCAGTTCTTC
TRBJ1-3,TRBD1,many,TRBV5-1,CASSTTGVTGNTIYF,TGCGCCAGCAGCACCACAGGGGTTACTGGAAACACCATATATTTT
TRBJ2-7,-,-,TRBV5-1,CASSLAPGLDEQYF,TGCGCCAGCAGCTTGGCTCCCGGGCTGGACGAGCAGTACTTC
TRBJ2-3,-,once,TRBV9,CASSGRESTDTQYF,TGTGCCAGCAGCGGCCGGGAAAGCACAGATACGCAGTATTTT
TRBJ1-1,-,many,TRBV6-6,CASSYSTLNTEAFF,TGTGCCAGCAGTTACTCAACGCTGAACACTGAAGCTTTCTTT
TRBJ2-1,TRBD2,many,TRBV11-3,CASSLGGGLDEQFF,TGTGCCAGCAGCTTAGGCGGGGGGCTCGATGAGCAGTTCTTC
TRBJ1-2,TRBD1,many,TRBV12-3/TRBV12-4,CASSLPADRGPYGYTF,TGTGCCAGCAGTTTACCGGCAGACAGGGGCCCCTATGGCTACACCTTC
TRBJ2-2,-,few,TRBV19,CASSPPTGTGELFF,TGTGCCAGTAGTCCGCCGACGGGCACCGGGGAGCTGTTTTTT
TRBJ2-5,-,few,TRBV5-1,CASSPIGQETQYF,TGCGCCAGCAGCCCGATCGGGCAAGAGACCCAGTACTTC
TRBJ2-7,TRBD1,-,TRBV4-1,CASSQGDRGGHGEQYF,TGCGCCAGCAGCCAAGGAGACAGGGGGGGACACGGAGAGCAGTACTTC